This T cell receptor (beta chain) was profiled in a study of cytomegalovirus exposure and HLA in healthy donors. Across the whole study: Both the 120 validation repertoires and the approximately 700 first-cohort repertoires used the same platform, as reported by a later analysis.

Assay used: immunoSEQ multiplex PCR; TCRdb lists only in-frame clones, some missing. The data show 100,000 to 150,000 clones, 85% to 90% seen once. On this clone: Its antigen is still unknown.

Study-wide results and caveats: Rare TCR sequences dominated, though some public TCRs recurred in many donors. Researchers catalogued roughly 170 TCR beta chains as cytomegalovirus-associated.

Donors came from a validation cohort of approximately 110 subjects, distinct from the first 666-subject cohort. Material for sequencing was PBMCs. The clonotype comes from a young woman in good health and CMV-seronegative.

As DNA, the CDR3 is TGTGCCAGCAGTATAACAGGGGTTGGCTACACCTTC. Its protein is CASSITGVGYTF. The rearrangement links TRBV6-1 to TRBJ1-2; TRBD1 matches at 7 bases. The ends lost 5 bases at V and 7 bases at J; junction bases unmatched: 4. The CDR3 sequence is 12 residues long. CDR1 is MNHNS and CDR2 is SASEGT in the germline V gene.